Below, 27 T cell receptor beta chains from the same sample are listed, as sequenced in a study of regulatory T cells in long-lasting Graves disease. Time point denoted: newly diagnosed GD, antithyroid drugs for less than 3 months. Researchers made the TCR library from RNA that was extracted from PBMCs. Assembly of TCR beta libraries relied on iRepertoire HTBI primers together with Arm-PCR of CDR3 regions. TCRdb called the multiplex PCR reads again in MiXCR, with one record for every CDR3 protein. Among hundreds of thousands of distinct CDR3 sequences listed, 14% to 15% were seen once. These data are also associated with another study on T cells in Graves' hyperthyroidism and ophthalmopathy.

The sample in question was peripheral blood mononuclear cells (PBMCs), obtained at new diagnosis, from a patient treated with antithyroid drugs. The receptors come from a woman aged 40 to 49 with Graves disease.

This clonotype was seen many times. The chain carries TRBV28 and TRBJ2-2; D gene uncertain. The V end lost 6 bases, the J end lost 0 bases, and 11 bases lay between the germline ends. The CDR3 is 15 residues long. Germline CDR1 reads MDHEN; CDR2 reads SYDVKM. The CDR3 is CASSAGRSNTGELFF. CDR3 coding DNA: TGTGCCAGCAGCGCTGGACGTTCGAACACCGGGGAGCTGTTTTTT.

This clonotype occurred once. CDR3 in amino acids: CASSLGSGLGNEQYF. CDR3 sequence (DNA): TGTGCCAGCAGCTTAGGATCGGGGCTCGGCAACGAGCAGTACTTC. This rearrangement joins TRBV11-3 to TRBJ2-3; D tentatively reads TRBD1 or TRBD2 (5 bases each). The DNA end is more similar to TRBJ2-7, so the J call may be wrong. Germline assignment: CDR1 SGHNT and CDR2 YENEEA. CDR3 size: 15 residues.

The sample holds many counts of this clonotype. The CDR3 DNA follows: TGTGCCTCCACACGCGAGCTCCTGGCAACTAATGAAAAACTGTTTTTT. Translating gives CASTRELLATNEKLFF. V is TRBV6-1 and J is TRBJ1-4; D uncertain. The CDR3 has 16 amino acids. Trimming cost V 11 bases and J 0 bases, with 19 bases left between them. Germline lookup yields CDR1 MNHNS and CDR2 SASEGT.

There are many counts of this clonotype. This rearrangement joins TRBV11-2 to TRBJ2-7; D is uncertain. The germline V gene encodes CDR1 SGHAT and CDR2 FQNNGV. Deletions cut 5 bases from V and 4 bases from J, with 9 bases between. The CDR3 has 12 residues. The CDR3 reads CASSPPTYEQYF. The CDR3 bases are TGTGCCAGCAGCCCGCCGACTTACGAGCAGTACTTC. Full variable domain (outside the CDR3, taken from reference TRBV11-2 and TRBJ2-7): EAGVAQSPRYKIIEKRQSVAFWCNPISGHATLYWYQQILGQGPKLLIQFQNNGVVDDSQLPKDRFSAERLKGVDSTLKIQPAKLEDSAVYLCASSPPTYEQYFGPGTRLTVT.

The CDR3 reads CATTQDRGRNEQYF. The CDR3 coding sequence is TGTGCCACCACTCAGGACAGGGGTAGGAACGAGCAGTACTTC. V usage is TRBV15 and J usage is TRBJ2-7, with 9 bases fitting TRBD1. This CDR3 region has 14 residues. Trimming removed 7 bases from V and 5 bases from J; junction bases left unmatched: 9. The germline V gene encodes CDR1 LNHNV and CDR2 YYDKDF (reference sequence).

At least ten counts were recorded for this clonotype. The chain links TRBV7-2 to TRBJ2-1, with D uncertain. V gave up 3 bases and J gave up 5 bases, with 11 bases separating them. The length of the CDR3 is 14 residues. Germline-derived CDR1 and CDR2 are SGHTA and FQGNSA. CDR3 DNA: TGTGCCAGCAGCTTTAGGGCTTGGGACAATGAGCAGTTCTTC. Protein: CASSFRAWDNEQFF.

This clonotype was recorded many times. The rearrangement links TRBV12-3 or TRBV12-4 to TRBJ1-1; D unresolved. Trimming shortened V by 6 bases and J by 1 base, and 9 bases separated the two germline ends. The CDR3 extends over 13 amino acids. CDR3 DNA sequence: TGTGCCAGCAGCTTCGGGCAGAACACTGAAGCTTTCTTT. It codes for CASSFGQNTEAFF.

This clonotype was seen a few times. This chain uses TRBV7-6 with TRBJ2-1; 8 positions agree with TRBD2. The V and J ends lost 3 bases and 6 bases, in that order; junction bases with no gene match: 7. Per germline, CDR1 SGHVS and CDR2 FNYEAQ. This CDR3 spans 15 amino acids. Written as DNA, the CDR3 is TGTGCCAGCAGCTTTGACCTGGGACTAGGCAATGAGCAGTTCTTC. Translation: CASSFDLGLGNEQFF.

The chain carries TRBV7-3 and TRBJ2-1; 11 bases line up with TRBD2. With V trimmed by 0 bases and J by 7 bases, 2 bases remained unmatched. Germline V lookup: CDR1 SGHTA, CDR2 FQGTGA. This CDR3 has 15 amino acids. The CDR3 region is CASSLTTSGINEQFF. The CDR3 DNA follows: TGTGCCAGCAGCTTAACGACTAGCGGGATTAATGAGCAGTTCTTC.

Many counts were recorded for this clonotype. V is TRBV9 and J is TRBJ2-3; D may match TRBD1 or TRBD2 (6 bases each). This CDR3 spans 15 amino acids. In germline, CDR1 is SGDLS, CDR2 YYNGEE. Trimming pared 3 bases from V and 3 bases from J, leaving 14 bases between. CDR3 amino acids: CASSDRGRRTDTQYF. CDR3 sequence (DNA): TGTGCCAGCAGCGATAGGGGGAGGAGGACAGATACGCAGTATTTT.

This clonotype was counted ten times or more. The chain links TRBV12-3 or TRBV12-4 to TRBJ2-2, with D perhaps given as TRBD1 or TRBD2 (5 bases each). This CDR3 is 15 amino acids long. Trimming removed 6 bases from V and 1 base from J, with 12 bases in between. DNA of the CDR3: TGTGCCAGCAGGACCGGGACCGAGAACACCGGGGAGCTGTTTTTT. Its translation is CASRTGTENTGELFF.

This chain uses TRBV7-9 with TRBJ2-2; D is unresolved. The CDR3 extends over 14 amino acids. V lost 2 bases and J 6 bases, leaving 10 bases between the germline ends. CDR1 and CDR2 (germline): SEHNR, FQNEAQ (reference sequence). Here the CDR3 DNA reads TGTGCCAGCAGCTTAAGTCTAGTTGCCGGGGAGCTGTTTTTT. This encodes CASSLSLVAGELFF.

This clonotype was observed a handful of times. The chain is built from TRBV11-3 and TRBJ2-7; 7 bases line up with TRBD1. The CDR3 runs 17 residues. Germline-derived CDR1 and CDR2 are SGHNT and YENEEA. V gave up 5 bases and J gave up 0 bases; unmatched junction bases: 13. The CDR3 loop reads CASSEGATGVTSYEQYF. The CDR3 DNA is TGTGCCAGCAGCGAAGGGGCCACAGGGGTCACCTCCTACGAGCAGTACTTC.

This clonotype was counted ten times or more. This chain links TRBV3-1 with TRBJ2-1; 7 bases are shared with TRBD1. The CDR3 loop spans 14 amino acids. The J segment lost 6 bases and the V segment lost 8 bases, leaving 10 bases of the junction unmatched. CDR1 and CDR2 from the germline V gene are LGHDT and YNNKEL (reference sequence). CDR3 nucleotides: TGTGCCAGCGGTGACAGGGCAAGGGGCAATGAGCAGTTCTTC. Its protein product is CASGDRARGNEQFF.

This clonotype appeared a few times. The V and J genes are TRBV20-1 and TRBJ2-6; 8 bases are shared with TRBD2. Germline V CDR1 and CDR2: DFQATT, SNEGSKA (reference sequence). This CDR3 is 15 amino acids long. The J segment lost 0 bases and the V segment lost 5 bases, leaving 3 bases of the junction unmatched. This CDR3 is CSAREGHSGANVLTF. The CDR3 DNA is TGCAGTGCTCGGGAGGGTCACTCTGGGGCCAACGTCCTGACTTTC.

This clonotype was counted ten times or more. The chain has TRBV30 and TRBJ2-5; D is possibly TRBD1 or TRBD2 (7 bases each). Trimming stripped 4 bases from V and 5 bases from J, with 17 bases between. The CDR3 contains 14 residues. In germline, CDR1 is GTSNPN, CDR2 SVGIG (reference sequence). CDR3 sequence (DNA): TGTGCCTGGACTAGCGGCAGGGGGGTCGAGACCCAGTACTTC. This encodes CAWTSGRGVETQYF.

This clonotype occurred many times. The genes are TRBV18 and TRBJ2-7, with 8 bases fitting TRBD1. The length of the CDR3 is 14 residues. J was trimmed by 3 bases and V by 2 bases; bases with no gene match: 3. Per the germline V gene, CDR1 is KGHSH and CDR2 is LQKENI. CDR3 sequence: CASSPTGGFYEQYF. CDR3 bases: TGTGCCAGCTCACCAACAGGGGGGTTCTACGAGCAGTACTTC.

This clonotype was counted ten times or more. The chain employs TRBV24-1 and TRBJ1-2; D unclear. The CDR3 is made up of 12 amino acids. CDR1 is KGHDR, CDR2 SFDVKD, per germline. The V end was cut by 7 bases, the J end by 6 bases, with 11 bases between. The CDR3 nucleotides read TGTGCCACCAGCCGTAACCGGAATGGCTACACCTTC. It encodes CATSRNRNGYTF.

This clonotype has a count of ten or more. The rearrangement uses TRBV20-1 and TRBJ2-7; TRBD2 matches at 8 bases. The CDR3 is 16 residues long. Per germline, CDR1 DFQATT and CDR2 SNEGSKA (reference sequence). The V and J ends lost 2 bases and 7 bases, in that order; junction bases with no gene match: 16. The CDR3 here is CSARFGLATTSGEQYF. Here the CDR3 DNA reads TGCAGTGCTAGATTTGGACTAGCAACCACGTCTGGGGAGCAGTACTTC.

The V gene is TRBV28, the J gene TRBJ2-5; D could derive from TRBD1 or TRBD2 (5 bases each). CDR1 and CDR2 (germline): MDHEN, SYDVKM. The V end was cut by 6 bases, the J end by 4 bases, with 27 bases between. The CDR3 is 18 amino acids. In DNA, the CDR3 is TGTGCCAGCAGCCGATCCGGGACCTATGGAGGTCGTAGAGAGACCCAGTACTTC. Residues: CASSRSGTYGGRRETQYF. Based on the CDR3 plus reference TRBV28 and TRBJ2-5, the full variable domain is DVKVTQSSRYLVKRTGEKVFLECVQDMDHENMFWYRQDPGLGLRLIYFSYDVKMKEKGDIPEGYSVSREKKERFSLILESASTNQTSMYLCASSRSGTYGGRRETQYFGPGTRLLVL.

The table lists this clonotype with many counts. Here the CDR3 DNA reads TGTGCCAGCAGCCCCTCGGGGGACCACGAGCAGTACTTC. It encodes CASSPSGDHEQYF. This sequence joins TRBV28 and TRBJ2-7; D is perhaps TRBD2 (6 bases). The CDR3 totals 13 residues. Trimming cost V 6 bases and J 5 bases, with 14 bases left between them. In germline, CDR1 is MDHEN, CDR2 SYDVKM.

This clonotype was seen repeatedly, ten times or more. The V and J genes are TRBV28 and TRBJ2-1; TRBD2 is a possible D gene (6 bases). This CDR3 contains 14 residues. Trimming removed 5 bases at V and 5 bases at J, with 13 bases between. The germline V gene encodes CDR1 MDHEN and CDR2 SYDVKM. The CDR3 here is CASSPTSRNNEQFF. The CDR3 DNA reads TGTGCCAGCAGTCCCACTAGCAGGAACAATGAGCAGTTCTTC.

The chain uses TRBV24-1 and TRBJ2-1; TRBD2 aligns across 11 bases. V trimming: 5 bases; J trimming: 7 bases; junction bases outside the gene matches: 3. The CDR3 is 14 amino acids. Germline V gene lookup returns CDR1 KGHDR and CDR2 SFDVKD. The CDR3, as DNA: TGTGCCACCAGTGGGGGGACTAGCGGTAATGAGCAGTTCTTC. It translates to CATSGGTSGNEQFF.

This clonotype was recorded many times. The V gene is TRBV7-9, the J gene TRBJ2-1, with 7 bases matching TRBD2. V gave up 6 bases and J gave up 2 bases; unmatched junction bases: 7. CDR1 is SEHNR and CDR2 is FQNEAQ in the germline V gene (reference sequence). CDR3 size: 15 residues. CDR3 in DNA: TGTGCCAGCAGGCCCGGGACTACCCCCTACAATGAGCAGTTCTTC. Its translation is CASRPGTTPYNEQFF.

This clonotype was seen many times. The V call is TRBV9, the J call TRBJ2-5; the D gene is possibly TRBD1 (6 bases). CDR3 length: 14 residues. The germline gives CDR1 SGDLS, CDR2 YYNGEE. Trimming cost V 1 base and J 5 bases, with 12 bases left between them. The CDR3: CASSVLGGLETQYF. CDR3 sequence (DNA): TGTGCCAGCAGCGTACTTGGGGGCTTGGAGACCCAGTACTTC.

This clonotype has just a few counts. The V call is TRBV20-1, the J call TRBJ2-1, with 7 bases aligning to TRBD2. This CDR3 has 15 amino acids. Germline lookup yields CDR1 DFQATT and CDR2 SNEGSKA (reference sequence). Unmatched junction bases numbered 10, after V lost 5 bases and J lost 3 bases. CDR3 residues: CSAGPGGVIYNEQFF. The CDR3, as DNA: TGCAGTGCTGGTCCGGGGGGAGTGATCTACAATGAGCAGTTCTTC.

This clonotype was seen a handful of times. The chain employs TRBV10-1 and TRBJ2-1, with 7 bases identical to TRBD2. The CDR3 is 14 amino acids. V lost 4 bases and J lost 5; bases outside the gene matches: 5. Per the germline V gene, CDR1 is WNHNN and CDR2 is SYGVQD (reference sequence). The CDR3 nucleotides are TGCGCCAGCAGTGGTTCTAGCGGACACAATGAGCAGTTCTTC. Translated, it gives CASSGSSGHNEQFF.